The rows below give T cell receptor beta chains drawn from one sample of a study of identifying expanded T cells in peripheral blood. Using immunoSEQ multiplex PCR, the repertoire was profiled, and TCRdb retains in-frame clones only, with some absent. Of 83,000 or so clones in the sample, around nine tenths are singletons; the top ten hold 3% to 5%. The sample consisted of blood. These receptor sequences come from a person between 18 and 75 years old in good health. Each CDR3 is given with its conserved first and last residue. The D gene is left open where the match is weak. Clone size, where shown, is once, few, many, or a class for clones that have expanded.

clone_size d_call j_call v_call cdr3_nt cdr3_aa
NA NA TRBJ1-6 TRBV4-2 TGTGCCAGCAGCCAAGAGGCGCAGTTGGGAGGCCTCCACTTT CASSQEAQLGGLHF
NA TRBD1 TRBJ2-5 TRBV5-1 TGCGCCAGCAGCTTGGAAGGGGGCCAGTGGACCCAGTACTTC CASSLEGGQWTQYF
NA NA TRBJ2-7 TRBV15 TGTGCCACCAGCAGAGAAGGGTCGGTAGGGACCTCCCTCGAGCAGTACTTC CATSREGSVGTSLEQYF
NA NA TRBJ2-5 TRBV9 TGTGCCAGCAGCGCGTCTTCCTTTGAGACCCAGTACTTC CASSASSFETQYF
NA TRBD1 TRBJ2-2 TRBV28 TGTGCCAGCAGTCTTACCGGGACAGGGGCAACCGGGGAGCTGTTTTTT CASSLTGTGATGELFF
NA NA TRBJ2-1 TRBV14 TGTGCCAGCAGCCCTAACCTGGGACTCTACAATGAGCAGTTCTTC CASSPNLGLYNEQFF
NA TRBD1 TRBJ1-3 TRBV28 TGTGCCAGCAGCTCCCCCTCAGGGGGGTTGGGAGATACCATATATTTT CASSSPSGGLGDTIYF
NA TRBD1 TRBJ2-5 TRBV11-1 TGTGCCAGCAGCCTGGGACAGGGGGAAGAGACCCAGTACTTC CASSLGQGEETQYF
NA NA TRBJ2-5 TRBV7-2 TGTGCCAGCAGCTTAGGACAGCCGGGGGAGACCCAGTACTTC CASSLGQPGETQYF
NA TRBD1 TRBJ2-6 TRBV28 TGTGCCAGCAGTGAGACAGGGGGCGTCGGGGCCAACGTCCTGACTTTC CASSETGGVGANVLTF
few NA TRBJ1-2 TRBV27 TGTGCCAGCGCCTCTTTCCGGGTCTGGGTCGGCTACACCTTC CASASFRVWVGYTF
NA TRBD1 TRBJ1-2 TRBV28 TGTGCCAGCAGAACAGACAGGGCCCTAATAGGAGGCTACACCTTC CASRTDRALIGGYTF
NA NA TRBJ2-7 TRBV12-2 TGTGCAAGTCGCTTAGCGGAACGAGACGAGCAGTACTTC CASRLAERDEQYF
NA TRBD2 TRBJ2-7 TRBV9 TGTGCCAGCAGCCCCGGCGTTAGCGGGAGTCGGGGCGAGCAGTACTTC CASSPGVSGSRGEQYF
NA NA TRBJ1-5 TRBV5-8 TGTGCCAGCAGCGTGACAGGAGATCGAAATCAGCCCCAGCATTTT CASSVTGDRNQPQHF
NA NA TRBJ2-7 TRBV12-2 TGTGCAAGTCGCTTAGCGCAGGGAACCCACTCCTACGAGCAGTACTTC CASRLAQGTHSYEQYF
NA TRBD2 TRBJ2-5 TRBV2 TGTGCCAGCAGTCGACTAGCGGAGACCCAGTACTTC CASSRLAETQYF
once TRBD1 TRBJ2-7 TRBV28 TGTGCCAGCTGTACCCTCTTCCGGGACAGGGGCGAGCAGTACTTC CASCTLFRDRGEQYF
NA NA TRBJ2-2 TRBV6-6 TGTGCCAGCAGTTCTCCGGGACTTGACGCCGGGGAGCTGTTTTTT CASSSPGLDAGELFF
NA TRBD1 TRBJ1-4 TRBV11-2 TGTGCCAGCAGCTTAGGGACAGGGAGTGAAAAACTGTTTTTT CASSLGTGSEKLFF
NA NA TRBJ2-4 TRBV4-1 TGCGCCAGCAGCCCAGGGGGGTCGGACAAAAACATTCAGTACTTC CASSPGGSDKNIQYF
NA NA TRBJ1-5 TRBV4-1 TGCGCCAGCAGCCAAGATCTCAATCAGCCCCAGCATTTT CASSQDLNQPQHF
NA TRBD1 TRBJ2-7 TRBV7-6 TGTGCCAGCAGCTTAACCGGGACAGGGGGCAACGAGCAGTACTTC CASSLTGTGGNEQYF
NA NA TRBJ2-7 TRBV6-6 TGTGCCAGCAGTTCCGGGGAAGTCAACGAGCAGTACTTC CASSSGEVNEQYF
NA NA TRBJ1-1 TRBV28 TGTGCCAGCAGTTACAACCCGCGGGACATGAACACTGAAGCTTTCTTT CASSYNPRDMNTEAFF
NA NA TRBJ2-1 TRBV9 TGTGCCAGCAGCGTAGGCTTGCAACCAAAACTTTACAATGAGCAGTTCTTC CASSVGLQPKLYNEQFF
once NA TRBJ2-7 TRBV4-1 TGCGCCAGCAGCCAAGTTGATGGGCGAGAGCAGTACTTC CASSQVDGREQYF
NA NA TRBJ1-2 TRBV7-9 TGTGCCAGCAGCTTAGTTGGGGAAGGCTACACCTTC CASSLVGEGYTF
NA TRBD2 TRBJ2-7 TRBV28 TGTGCCAGCAGTGGTCGCGGACTAGCCAACGAGCAGTACTTC CASSGRGLANEQYF
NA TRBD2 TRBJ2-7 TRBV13 TGTGCCAGCAGCTCAAGTGGGCGGGAGGGCTTCCTCTACGAGCAGTACTTC CASSSSGREGFLYEQYF
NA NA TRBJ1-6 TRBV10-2 TGCGCCAGCAGTGGGCTCAGCCCTAATAATTCACCCCTCCACTTT CASSGLSPNNSPLHF
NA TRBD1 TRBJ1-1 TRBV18 TGTGCCAGCTCACCCAGACAGGGAGGGACCGCTGAAGCTTTCTTT CASSPRQGGTAEAFF
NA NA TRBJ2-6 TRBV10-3 TGTGCCACCGCGGTTTCTGGGGCCAACGTCCTGACTTTC CATAVSGANVLTF
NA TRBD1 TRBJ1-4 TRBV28 TGTGCCACCCGACAGGGATCGGAGGAAAAACTGTTTTTT CATRQGSEEKLFF
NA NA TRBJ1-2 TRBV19 TGTGCCAGTAGTATCGACAATGACCTAACGGGTGGCTACACCTTC CASSIDNDLTGGYTF
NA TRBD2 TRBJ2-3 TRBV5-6 TGTGCCAGCAGCTTGGGACTAGCGGGAGATGGCACAGATACGCAGTATTTT CASSLGLAGDGTDTQYF
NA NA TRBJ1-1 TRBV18 TGTGCCAGCTCACCAGATGTTGGGTTGGGAACTGAAGCTTTCTTT CASSPDVGLGTEAFF
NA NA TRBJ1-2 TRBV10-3 TGTGCCATCAGTGAGGGGCAGGGGAATAGTGGCTACACCTTC CAISEGQGNSGYTF
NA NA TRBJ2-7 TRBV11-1 TGTGCCAGCAGCACCACAGGGAGGGAGCAGTACTTC CASSTTGREQYF
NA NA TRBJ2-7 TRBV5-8 TGTGCCAGCAGCGTGAGTGCCCCAAAATATTCCTACGAGCAGTACTTC CASSVSAPKYSYEQYF
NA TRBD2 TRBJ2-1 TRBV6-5 TGTGCCAGCAGGTCTAGCGGGATCCCGGGAAATGAGCAGTTCTTC CASRSSGIPGNEQFF
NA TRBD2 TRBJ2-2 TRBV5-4 TGTGCCAGCAGTCAGGGACTAGCGGGCACCGGGGAGCTGTTTTTT CASSQGLAGTGELFF
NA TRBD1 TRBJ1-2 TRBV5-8 TGTGCCAGCAGCTTGGCCCCGGACAGGGTTGAACACTATGGCTACACCTTC CASSLAPDRVEHYGYTF
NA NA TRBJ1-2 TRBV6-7 TGTGCCAGCAGTTCGGACGGCGGCTACACCTTC CASSSDGGYTF
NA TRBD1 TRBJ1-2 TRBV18 TGTGCCAGCTCACGAGCCGGGACAGCCTATGGCTACACCTTC CASSRAGTAYGYTF
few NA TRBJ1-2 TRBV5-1 TGCGCCAGCAGCCATACAACGGACCCCCGCGGGGGCTACACCTTC CASSHTTDPRGGYTF
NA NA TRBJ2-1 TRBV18 TGTGCCAGCTCTCTTCTGGACCAAGAGCAGTTCTTC CASSLLDQEQFF
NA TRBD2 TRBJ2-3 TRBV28 TGTGCCAGCTCTAGCGGGAGCACAGATACGCAGTATTTT CASSSGSTDTQYF
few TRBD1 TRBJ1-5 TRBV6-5 TGTGCCAGCAGTCTGGGGACAGGGAGTCAGCCCCAGCATTTT CASSLGTGSQPQHF